The next 2 T cell receptor beta chains were all read from a single sample in a study of shared T cell receptors in the human thymus. Measured with immunoSEQ multiplex PCR; TCRdb has only the in-frame clones, and not every one. The sample consists of hundreds of thousands of clones, about 87% of them appearing once. The same data also contributed to another study, on human thymus T cells.

Sequencing was done on a sample of thymocytes. These receptors were collected from a boy in the first two years of life with a congenital heart defect.

V usage is TRBV19 and J usage is TRBJ2-1; TRBD2 matches 12 bases. Germline V gene sequence: CDR1 LNHDA, CDR2 SQIVND (reference sequence). Unmatched junction bases numbered 7, after V lost 6 bases and J lost 1 base. This CDR3 has 17 amino acids. DNA of the CDR3: TGTGCCAGTAGCCTGACTAGCGGGAGTGAATCCTACAATGAGCAGTTCTTC. This codes for CASSLTSGSESYNEQFF.

The CDR3 sequence is CASSHRTSGVSTDTQYF. The CDR3 nucleotides read TGTGCCAGCAGCCATCGGACTAGCGGGGTCTCCACAGATACGCAGTATTTT. The rearrangement links TRBV11-2 to TRBJ2-3; 12 bases are a match to TRBD2. Germline V lookup: CDR1 SGHAT, CDR2 FQNNGV. The CDR3 extends over 17 amino acids. V trimming: 5 bases; J trimming: 2 bases; junction bases outside the gene matches: 8.